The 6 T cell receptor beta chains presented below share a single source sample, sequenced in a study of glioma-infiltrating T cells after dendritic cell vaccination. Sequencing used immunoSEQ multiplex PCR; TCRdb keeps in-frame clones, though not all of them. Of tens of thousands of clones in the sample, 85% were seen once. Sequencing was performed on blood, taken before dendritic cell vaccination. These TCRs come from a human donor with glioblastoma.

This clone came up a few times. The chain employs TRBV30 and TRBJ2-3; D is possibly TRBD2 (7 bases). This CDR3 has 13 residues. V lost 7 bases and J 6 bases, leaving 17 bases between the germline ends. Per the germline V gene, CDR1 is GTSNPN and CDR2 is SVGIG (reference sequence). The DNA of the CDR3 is TGTGCCTTAACGCGGGCGGGGGCCGATACGCAGTATTTT. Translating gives CALTRAGADTQYF.

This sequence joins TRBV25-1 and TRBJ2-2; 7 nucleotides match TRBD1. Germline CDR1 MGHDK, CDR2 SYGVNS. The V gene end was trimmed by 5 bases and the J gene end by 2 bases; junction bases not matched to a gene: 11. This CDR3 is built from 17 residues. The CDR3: CASSRGSGQLNTGELFF. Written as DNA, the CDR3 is TGTGCCAGCAGTCGCGGCTCGGGACAGCTAAACACCGGGGAGCTGTTTTTT.

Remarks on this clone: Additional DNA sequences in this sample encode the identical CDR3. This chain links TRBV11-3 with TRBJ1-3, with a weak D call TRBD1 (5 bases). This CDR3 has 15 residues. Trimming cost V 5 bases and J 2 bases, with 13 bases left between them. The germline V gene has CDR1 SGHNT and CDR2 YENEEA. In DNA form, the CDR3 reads TGTGCCAGCAGCCCAGGCCAGGGTCCTGGAAACACCATATATTTT. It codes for CASSPGQGPGNTIYF.

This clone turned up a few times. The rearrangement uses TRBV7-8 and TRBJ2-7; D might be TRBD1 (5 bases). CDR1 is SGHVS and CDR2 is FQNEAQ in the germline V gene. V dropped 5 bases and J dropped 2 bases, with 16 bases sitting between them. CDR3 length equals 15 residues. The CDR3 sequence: CASSPWAGNTYEQYF. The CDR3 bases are TGTGCCAGCAGCCCATGGGCAGGGAACACCTACGAGCAGTACTTC.

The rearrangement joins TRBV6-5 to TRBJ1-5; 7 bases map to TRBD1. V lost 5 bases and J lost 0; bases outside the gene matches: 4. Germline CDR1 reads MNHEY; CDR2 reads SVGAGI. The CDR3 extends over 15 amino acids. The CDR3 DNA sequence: TGTGCCAGCAGTGGCGGGGACAGTAGCAATCAGCCCCAGCATTTT. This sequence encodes CASSGGDSSNQPQHF.

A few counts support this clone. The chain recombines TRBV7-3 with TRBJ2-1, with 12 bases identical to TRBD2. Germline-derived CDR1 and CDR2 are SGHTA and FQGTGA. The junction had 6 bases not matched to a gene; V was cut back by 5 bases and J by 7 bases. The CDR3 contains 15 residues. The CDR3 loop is CASSLLAGGGNEQFF. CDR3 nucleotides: TGTGCCAGCAGCCTTCTAGCGGGAGGGGGGAATGAGCAGTTCTTC.